These T cell receptor beta chains were read from a single sample in a study of technical replicates of blood from a few donors. TCRdb's table, derived via immunoSEQ multiplex PCR, lists solely in-frame clones and lacks some. The data show 10,000 to 15,000 clones, approximately 95% seen once. Sequenced input: PBMCs. The receptors were gathered from a human donor in good health. Each CDR3 is given with its conserved first and last residue. The order of the fields is clone size, V gene, D gene, J gene, CDR3 protein, CDR3 DNA. A D gene is named only where the DNA matches it firmly. A clone size is listed for some rows: how often the clone was seen (once, few, many), or a class if it is expanded.

.	TRBV6-6	TRBD1	TRBJ1-3	CASRDRGSGLSIYF	TGTGCCAGCAGAGACAGGGGCTCAGGGCTCTCCATATATTTT
.	TRBV14	TRBD2	TRBJ2-3	CASSQDGPLAGVGDTQYF	TGTGCCAGCAGCCAAGATGGCCCCCTAGCGGGGGTGGGAGATACGCAGTATTTT
.	TRBV19	.	TRBJ2-7	CASSIGGSEQYF	TGTGCCAGTAGTATAGGAGGGTCCGAGCAGTACTTC
.	TRBV30	.	TRBJ2-1	CAWSLTQGWGFF	TGTGCCTGGAGCTTGACTCAGGGGTGGGGGTTCTTC
.	TRBV21-1	.	TRBJ2-3	CASSNPTGVSTDTQYF	TGTGCCAGCAGCAACCCGACGGGGGTGAGCACAGATACGCAGTATTTT
.	TRBV5-1	TRBD2	TRBJ2-7	CASSFPRLAGEQYF	TGCGCCAGCAGCTTTCCTAGACTAGCAGGCGAGCAGTACTTC
.	TRBV21-1	.	TRBJ1-1	CASSTGQRNTEAFF	TGTGCCAGCAGCACGGGACAGAGGAACACTGAAGCTTTCTTT
once	TRBV5-1	.	TRBJ2-5	CASSLEGGPRVIQYF	TGCGCCAGCAGCTTGGAGGGGGGGCCTCGGGTGATCCAGTACTTC
.	TRBV7-3	.	TRBJ2-1	CASSQPGVGSYNEQFF	TGTGCCAGCAGCCAGCCGGGAGTTGGCTCATACAATGAGCAGTTCTTC
.	TRBV6-6	TRBD1	TRBJ1-1	CASSLDRGLPFTEAFF	TGTGCCAGCAGTCTGGACAGGGGGCTACCTTTTACTGAAGCTTTCTTT
.	TRBV7-6	.	TRBJ1-3	CASSPSVSGNTIYF	TGTGCCAGCAGCCCTAGCGTCTCTGGAAACACCATATATTTT
.	TRBV19	.	TRBJ2-5	CASSIGQTPQETQYF	TGTGCCAGTAGTATAGGCCAGACACCTCAAGAGACCCAGTACTTC
.	TRBV27	TRBD2	TRBJ2-5	CASRPGGAPRTETQYF	TGTGCCAGCAGACCGGGGGGGGCCCCCCGGACAGAGACCCAGTACTTC
.	TRBV7-9	.	TRBJ2-7	CASTPWGDTYEQYF	TGTGCCAGCACTCCGTGGGGGGATACCTACGAGCAGTACTTC
.	TRBV9	.	TRBJ2-5	CASSGRGTEYQETQYF	TGTGCCAGCAGCGGACGCGGGACAGAATACCAAGAGACCCAGTACTTC
.	TRBV6-1	.	TRBJ2-7	CASSEDRSYEQYF	TGTGCCAGCAGTGAGGACAGATCCTACGAGCAGTACTTC
once	TRBV18	TRBD1	TRBJ2-2	CASSPSTTLRGQEAGELFF	TGTGCCAGCTCACCATCTACTACCCTAAGGGGGCAGGAGGCCGGGGAGCTGTTTTTT
once	TRBV28	.	TRBJ1-1	CASSARGSLTEAFF	TGTGCCAGCAGTGCCAGGGGAAGCTTGACTGAAGCTTTCTTT